This TCR beta chain was sequenced in a study of T cell responses to AZD1222 COVID-19 vaccine. Regarding the study as a whole: Clonal diversity may have been underestimated, and the donors were mostly white British, with more females than males. Spike-specific TCR breadth and depth went up after people got two AZD1222 doses.

TCRdb's copy holds only in-frame clones and misses some; the assay was immunoSEQ multiplex PCR. The data contain approximately 150,000 clones, approximately 90% of them singletons. As for this clone: Its antigen remains unidentified.

This CDR3 is 15 amino acids long. Deletions cut 1 base from V and 5 bases from J, with 15 bases between. Germline CDR1 is SGHRS and CDR2 is YFSETQ. Sequenced material: peripheral blood, taken 28 days after the second AZD1222 dose. The chain carries TRBV5-1 and TRBJ1-1; TRBD1 might be the D (6 bases). This TCR was recovered from an adult who received the AZD1222 COVID-19 vaccine. This CDR3 is CASSLLSTRGTEAFF. CDR3 bases: TGCGCCAGCAGCTTGCTCTCCACTAGGGGGACTGAAGCTTTCTTT.